This passage covers 10 T cell receptor beta chains from one sample sequenced in a study of T-cell memory formation after mild COVID-19. Via MiXCR, TCRdb re-called the 5' RACE reads, giving one row per CDR3 protein. The table has roughly 100,000 distinct CDR3 sequences, around 12% seen once. The sample was PBMCs or a T cell subset sorted from them (not recorded which). The receptors derive from an adult woman who had mild COVID-19 (a few samples of this study predate the infection). Cell type and time point are not known.

The chain is built from TRBV7-8 and TRBJ2-3; D call uncertain. The V gene's germline CDR1 is SGHVS and CDR2 FQNEAQ. Trimming stripped 5 bases from V and 2 bases from J, with 8 bases between. This CDR3 contains 13 residues. The CDR3 nucleotides read TGTGCCAGCAGCCCCACCTCCACAGATACGCAGTATTTT. It encodes CASSPTSTDTQYF.

This chain connects TRBV7-9 to TRBJ2-3; 9 bases align to TRBD2. The germline CDR1 and CDR2 sequences are SEHNR and FQNEAQ (reference sequence). With 1 base clipped from V and 5 bases from J, the junction kept 7 bases outside the gene matches. The CDR3 is made up of 16 amino acids. The CDR3 region is CASSLVIAGERDTQYF. The CDR3 nucleotides read TGTGCCAGCAGCTTAGTTATAGCGGGGGAGAGAGATACGCAGTATTTT.

The V and J genes are TRBV6-2 or TRBV6-3 and TRBJ2-1; TRBD2 might be the D (6 bases). The CDR3 has 14 residues. The germline gives CDR1 MNHEY, CDR2 SVGEGT. Trimming removed 6 bases at V and 2 bases at J, with 11 bases between. CDR3 bases: TGTGCCAGCAGAATAGCGGTCCCCTACAATGAGCAGTTCTTC. Protein: CASRIAVPYNEQFF.

J is TRBJ1-6 and V is TRBV24-1, with D tentatively TRBD1 (5 bases). This CDR3 has 13 residues. Germline CDR1 KGHDR, CDR2 SFDVKD. The V end was cut by 6 bases, the J end by 6 bases, with 8 bases between. CDR3 protein: CATSRDVNSPLHF. The CDR3 DNA is TGTGCCACCAGTCGGGACGTTAATTCACCCCTCCACTTT.

This clonotype was seen a handful of times. The rearrangement uses TRBV12-3 or TRBV12-4 and TRBJ2-7; 8 nucleotides line up with TRBD2. The length of the CDR3 is 15 residues. Trimming removed 5 bases from V and 1 base from J; junction bases left unmatched: 7. This CDR3 is CASSLHGTSSYEQYF. As DNA, the CDR3 is TGTGCCAGCAGTCTACACGGGACTAGTTCCTACGAGCAGTACTTC.

The rearrangement uses TRBV29-1 and TRBJ2-5, with TRBD1 as a possible D gene (5 bases). CDR3 length: 13 amino acids. Trimming took off 7 bases at V and 2 bases at J, with 14 bases between the two ends. Germline-derived CDR1 and CDR2 are SQVTM and ANQGSEA. The DNA of the CDR3 is TGCAGCGGAACAGGACAAAGACAAGAGACCCAGTACTTC. This encodes CSGTGQRQETQYF.

The rearrangement joins TRBV19 to TRBJ1-2, with unresolved D. V lost 1 base and J lost 0, with 9 bases in between. Germline CDR1 and CDR2: LNHDA and SQIVND (reference sequence). This CDR3 region has 15 residues. The CDR3 protein is CASSIGSPANYGYTF. The CDR3 DNA sequence: TGTGCCAGTAGTATAGGGTCCCCAGCTAACTATGGCTACACCTTC. Variable domain in full (rest from reference TRBV19 and TRBJ1-2): DGGITQSPKYLFRKEGQNVTLSCEQNLNHDAMYWYRQDPGQGLRLIYYSQIVNDFQKGDIAEGYSVSREKKESFPLTVTSAQKNPTAFYLCASSIGSPANYGYTFGSGTRLTVV.

This clonotype was seen a handful of times. The chain joins TRBV29-1 to TRBJ2-1; D is uncertain. V shed 3 bases and J shed 1 base, with 4 bases lying between them. This CDR3 spans 12 amino acids. The germline gives CDR1 SQVTM, CDR2 ANQGSEA. The CDR3 DNA sequence: TGCAGCGTTGACCAGTCCTACAATGAGCAGTTCTTC. Protein product: CSVDQSYNEQFF.

The chain employs TRBV5-4 and TRBJ2-7; D is uncertain. V was clipped by 6 bases and J by 2 bases, with 12 bases between them. Germline V gene sequence: CDR1 SGHNT, CDR2 YYREEE (reference sequence). The length of the CDR3 is 13 residues. CDR3 loop: CASKKGAAYEQYF. Written as DNA, the CDR3 is TGTGCCAGCAAAAAGGGTGCCGCCTACGAGCAGTACTTC.

This chain joins TRBV29-1 and TRBJ2-1, with 7 nucleotides matching TRBD2. Germline values: CDR1 SQVTM, CDR2 ANQGSEA. This CDR3 has 14 residues. The V segment lost 2 bases and the J segment 6 bases; nucleotides outside the gene matches: 7. In DNA, the CDR3 is TGCAGCGTTGAATCTAGCGGAGGACTCAATGAGCAGTTCTTC. Protein product: CSVESSGGLNEQFF.